This TCR beta chain appears in the sequencing data of a study of response to subunit inactivated influenza vaccine. Study-wide results and limits: Every seasonal influenza vaccination brings in few new T cells, the authors suggested.

The CDR3 is 15 residues long. Germline trimming cut 0 bases from V and 4 bases from J; bases unmatched to any gene: 3. CDR1 and CDR2 from the germline V gene are LNHNV and YYDKDF (reference sequence). Each CDR3 protein is one row after TCRdb ran MiXCR on the RT-PCR reads. The sample includes around 530,000 distinct CDR3 sequences, 15% to 20% of them seen just once. This clonotype was observed a few times. Antigen specificity is unknown. Here the sequenced sample was CD4+ T cells sorted from PBMCs, taken around 25 months after vaccination. The chain employs TRBV15 and TRBJ2-7, with TRBD2 matching 10 bases. This receptor was taken from a man between 50 and 69 years old who received an inactivated influenza vaccine. The CDR3: CATSRDPSGRYEQYF. The DNA for the CDR3 is TGTGCCACCAGCAGAGATCCTAGCGGGAGATACGAGCAGTACTTC.